This T cell receptor beta chain is from a study of CD8+ T cells in alopecia areata. Overall study context: People stayed on tofacitinib for 6 to 18 months, then stopped the drug for 6 months. Study-level results: Mice gave a clearer picture of TCR sharing than patients did, possibly for HLA-related reasons.

Treatment reported: oral pan-JAK inhibitor, 5-10 mg twice daily. This clone was recorded a few times. Its antigen is unknown. Germline-derived CDR1 and CDR2 are SNHLY and FYNNEI. V lost 7 bases and J 0 bases, leaving 11 bases between the germline ends. The CDR3 covers 14 residues. RNA was isolated and reverse transcribed to cDNA, the sequencing template. Assay: immunoSEQ multiplex PCR; the TCRdb copy retains only in-frame clones and omits some. Among under 350,000 clones listed, about three fifths were seen once. The receptor was derived from a human donor with alopecia areata. This chain links TRBV2 with TRBJ2-3, with D possibly TRBD2 on 5 matching bases. Source: CD4+ T cells sorted from blood, taken at week 24, from a patient treated with tofacitinib. DNA for the CDR3: TGTGCCAGCAAGGAGGTGGGGAGCACAGATACGCAGTATTTT. It is translated as CASKEVGSTDTQYF.